These T cell receptor beta chains were read from a single sample in a study of OX40 agonist ivuxolimab in advanced cancers. TCRdb keeps only in-frame clones here, not all; method: immunoSEQ multiplex PCR. This table holds fewer than 100,000 clones, around 88% found once. Sequencing used CD4+ or CD8+ T cells sorted from blood, obtained in a trial of the OX40 agonist ivuxolimab. The receptors were gathered from an adult with an advanced solid tumor such as melanoma, head and neck, liver or kidney cancer. CDR3s include the opening cysteine and the closing phenylalanine or tryptophan. The order of the fields is clone size, V gene, J gene, D gene, CDR3 DNA, CDR3 protein. D genes are given only for firm matches. Size tells how often a clone was seen (once, few, many) or the class of an expanded clone, and some rows leave it out.

>once|TRBV7-9|TRBJ1-2|TRBD1
TGTGCCAGCAGCCTCCGGGACAGGAACTATGGCTACACCTTC
CASSLRDRNYGYTF
>.|TRBV6-5|TRBJ1-1|.
TGTGCCAGCAGTTACTCAGGGTCCCAGGCTGAAGCTTTCTTT
CASSYSGSQAEAFF
>.|TRBV2|TRBJ2-1|.
TGTGCCAGCAGTGAAGAGGGGGTCCTTTACAATGAGCAGTTCTTC
CASSEEGVLYNEQFF
>.|TRBV28|TRBJ1-2|TRBD1
TGTGCCAGCAGTCCACAGGGGGCCTACTATGGCTACACCTTC
CASSPQGAYYGYTF
>.|TRBV9|TRBJ2-7|TRBD1
TGTGCCAGCAGCAACCGGGACAGGAGCTCCTACGAGCAGTACTTC
CASSNRDRSSYEQYF
>.|TRBV9|TRBJ1-4|TRBD1
TGTGCCAGCAGCGTTACTACGGGACAGATTAATGAAAAACTGTTTTTT
CASSVTTGQINEKLFF
>.|TRBV2|TRBJ2-3|TRBD1
TGTGTCTCGACAGGGTTTCCGACAGATACGCAGTATTTT
CVSTGFPTDTQYF
>.|TRBV6-6|TRBJ2-2|.
TGTGCCAGCAGCCACAGAAACACCGGGGAGCTGTTTTTT
CASSHRNTGELFF
>once|TRBV5-1|TRBJ1-2|.
TGCGCCAGCAGCCCTGGGATCGGAAACGGCTACACCTTC
CASSPGIGNGYTF
>.|TRBV5-4|TRBJ2-2|.
TGTGCCAGCAGCTTGGAGGTTTTGGGCCATCCTAACACCGGGGAGCTGTTTTTT
CASSLEVLGHPNTGELFF
>few|TRBV5-6|TRBJ2-6|.
TGTGCCAGCAGCTTGGATGTCGGCGGCTCTGGGGCCAACGTCCTGACTTTC
CASSLDVGGSGANVLTF
>.|TRBV6-1|TRBJ1-2|TRBD1
TGTGCCAGCAGGGCAGGGGGGAACTATGGCTACACCTTC
CASRAGGNYGYTF
>.|TRBV4-1|TRBJ2-7|.
TGCGCCAGCAGCCATGCAGGGGATGAGCAGTACTTC
CASSHAGDEQYF
>.|TRBV7-2|TRBJ1-6|.
TGTGCCAGCAGCTTCCGACAGTTGTATAATTCACCCCTCCACTTT
CASSFRQLYNSPLHF
>.|TRBV7-9|TRBJ1-1|.
TGTGCCAGCAGCTTCGACGGGAACACTGAAGCTTTCTTT
CASSFDGNTEAFF
>once|TRBV19|TRBJ1-5|TRBD1
TGTGCCAGTAGTATCGGGACAGGGCTTTGGCAGCCCCAGCATTTT
CASSIGTGLWQPQHF
>.|TRBV13|TRBJ1-3|.
TGTGCCAGCAGCTTAGACGGGGCCTCTGGAAACACCATATATTTT
CASSLDGASGNTIYF